These 26 T cell receptor beta chains came from one sample sequenced in a study of blood T cell repertoires in COVID-19. Sequenced by immunoSEQ multiplex PCR; TCRdb stores in-frame clones only, minus some. The sample records approximately 230,000 clones, almost 90% being singletons. Sequenced sample: peripheral blood. These receptors were taken from a man older than 75 with acute or convalescent COVID-19.

This chain connects TRBV5-1 to TRBJ2-5; TRBD1 aligns across 9 bases. The junction had 7 bases not matched to a gene; V was cut back by 3 bases and J by 7 bases. Germline loops: CDR1 SGHRS, CDR2 YFSETQ. CDR3 length equals 14 residues. The DNA for the CDR3 is TGCGCCAGCAGCTCCGGGACAGGGTTAGGGACCCAGTACTTC. This gives the protein CASSSGTGLGTQYF.

J is TRBJ1-6 and V is TRBV9; D possibly corresponds to TRBD1 (5 bases). V shed 2 bases and J shed 8 bases, with 11 bases lying between them. Per germline, CDR1 SGDLS and CDR2 YYNGEE. CDR3 length equals 14 residues. CDR3 DNA sequence: TGTGCCAGCAGCGTGGAGGGGAGGGATTCACCCCTCCACTTT. Residues: CASSVEGRDSPLHF.

J is TRBJ1-1 and V is TRBV29-1; 9 bases fit TRBD1. The CDR3 has 13 amino acids. The germline CDR1 and CDR2 sequences are SQVTM and ANQGSEA. The V segment lost 6 bases and the J segment 3 bases; nucleotides outside the gene matches: 5. In DNA, the CDR3 is TGCAGCGTGGGGACAGGGTCGGACACTGAAGCTTTCTTT. Encoded protein: CSVGTGSDTEAFF.

The V gene is TRBV6-4, the J gene TRBJ2-7; D is undetermined. The CDR3 consists of 12 residues. V gave up 2 bases and J gave up 2 bases, with 4 bases separating them. Germline V gene lookup returns CDR1 MRHNA and CDR2 SNTAGT. This CDR3 is CASSDPAYEQYF. The CDR3 region has the DNA TGTGCCAGCAGTGACCCTGCCTACGAGCAGTACTTC.

The rearrangement joins TRBV11-2 to TRBJ1-3; 7 bases are a match to TRBD1. Germline V gene lookup returns CDR1 SGHAT and CDR2 FQNNGV. With 5 bases clipped from V and 4 bases from J, the junction kept 8 bases outside the gene matches. The CDR3 is made up of 15 amino acids. The CDR3 is CASSPRAGGGNTIYF. Here the CDR3 DNA reads TGTGCCAGCAGCCCCCGTGCAGGGGGAGGAAACACCATATATTTT.

This clone was recorded once. Here the CDR3 reads CASSLGDYEQYF. CDR3 DNA: TGTGCCAGCAGCTTAGGAGACTACGAGCAGTACTTC. The J gene is TRBJ2-7, the V gene TRBV11-2; D gene unclear. Germline lookup yields CDR1 SGHAT and CDR2 FQNNGV. The CDR3 is 12 amino acids. The germline V and J ends were trimmed by 1 base and 3 bases, with 4 bases remaining between them.

This clone was picked up a small number of times. V is TRBV11-2 and J is TRBJ2-5; a possible D gene is TRBD2 (5 bases). The CDR3 totals 15 residues. CDR1 is SGHAT and CDR2 is FQNNGV in the germline V gene. The V and J ends lost 5 bases and 0 bases respectively, with 13 bases between them. The CDR3, as DNA: TGTGCCAGCAGCCCCTGGGCGGGCGACCAAGAGACCCAGTACTTC. Amino acid sequence: CASSPWAGDQETQYF.

The chain's CDR3 is CASSSGLPSGANVLTF. The CDR3, as DNA: TGTGCCAGCTCATCGGGACTTCCCTCTGGGGCCAACGTCCTGACTTTC. This rearrangement joins TRBV18 to TRBJ2-6, with D tentatively TRBD2 (6 bases). Trimming left V 5 bases short and J 0 bases short, with 11 bases between. This CDR3 region has 16 residues. CDR1 is KGHSH and CDR2 is LQKENI in the germline V gene.

The chain has TRBV9 and TRBJ2-7; 7 nucleotides agree with TRBD1. CDR1 and CDR2 (germline): SGDLS, YYNGEE. The CDR3 is made up of 17 amino acids. V lost 0 bases and J lost 2; bases outside the gene matches: 11. CDR3 in DNA: TGTGCCAGCAGCGTAGGGGTAGGGGGCGCCAGGGCCTACGAGCAGTACTTC. Protein product: CASSVGVGGARAYEQYF.

The chain has TRBV10-3 and TRBJ1-2; 7 nucleotides agree with TRBD1. The CDR3 length is 13 residues. CDR1 is ENHRY and CDR2 is SYGVKD in the germline V gene. Trimming took 9 bases from V and 13 from J; bases not matched to a gene: 17. The CDR3 coding sequence is TGTGCCATTACTGAAGACCGGGACAGACCTCTCACCTTC. This encodes CAITEDRDRPLTF.

The chain has TRBV3-1 (or the pseudogene TRBV3-2) and TRBJ2-7, with D perhaps matching TRBD2 (6 bases). V lost 4 bases, J lost 4 bases, and 11 bases lay in between. The germline V gene has CDR1 LGHDT and CDR2 YNNKEL (reference sequence). The CDR3 has 13 amino acids. This chain's CDR3 is CASSRQAGYEQYF. For the CDR3, the DNA is TGTGCCAGCAGCCGTCAAGCGGGTTACGAGCAGTACTTC.

This clone was seen only a few times. The J gene is TRBJ1-1, the V gene TRBV12-5; D not resolved. Trimming took off 1 base at V and 3 bases at J, with 6 bases between the two ends. CDR1 and CDR2 from the germline V gene are LGHNT and FRNRAP. CDR3 length equals 13 residues. The CDR3 DNA reads as TGTGCTAGTGGTTTGGGAGAAGACACTGAAGCTTTCTTT. Protein product: CASGLGEDTEAFF.

The rearrangement joins TRBV6-2 or TRBV6-3 to TRBJ1-6; the D gene is possibly TRBD1 (6 bases). Trimming cost V 1 base and J 10 bases, with 11 bases left between them. CDR1 and CDR2 (germline): MNHEY, SVGEGT. The CDR3 is 14 residues long. CDR3 nucleotide sequence: TGTGCCAGCAGTTACTTGGACAGAGAATCACCCCTCCACTTT. It yields the protein CASSYLDRESPLHF.

The rearrangement joins TRBV5-5 to TRBJ1-2; weak D call: TRBD1 (5 bases). CDR3 length: 14 residues. CDR1 and CDR2 (germline): SGHKS, YYEKEE (reference sequence). Trimming shortened V by 3 bases and J by 7 bases, and 16 bases separated the two germline ends. This CDR3 reads CASSSNQGIGGYTF. CDR3 nucleotides: TGTGCCAGCAGCTCTAATCAGGGAATAGGTGGCTACACCTTC.

To note about this clone: This sample includes further DNA sequences coding for the same CDR3. This chain uses TRBV6-5 with TRBJ2-3, with 11 nucleotides matching TRBD1. Germline CDR1 is MNHEY and CDR2 is SVGAGI. V lost 6 bases, J lost 6 bases, and 8 bases stayed unmatched. There are 15 residues in the CDR3. The CDR3 protein is CASSPGTGGPDTQYF. In DNA form, the CDR3 reads TGTGCCAGCAGCCCCGGGACAGGGGGTCCCGATACGCAGTATTTT.

This clone appeared a single time. The rearrangement uses TRBV6-4 and TRBJ2-1, with 8 positions matching TRBD2. The junction had 10 bases not matched to a gene; V was cut back by 4 bases and J by 8 bases. This CDR3 region has 15 residues. The germline gives CDR1 MRHNA, CDR2 SNTAGT. In nucleotides, the CDR3 is TGTGCCAGCAGTGTTTTCGGGGGGGCGTCGTATGAGCAGTTCTTC. Protein sequence: CASSVFGGASYEQFF.

The gene calls are TRBV5-1 and TRBJ2-1; 13 bases match TRBD2. Losses at the gene ends were 4 bases for V and 1 base for J; bases not matched to a gene: 5. The CDR3 has 17 residues. CDR1 and CDR2 from the germline V gene are SGHRS and YFSETQ. This chain's CDR3 is CASSPRLAGGSYNEQFF. CDR3 bases: TGCGCCAGCAGCCCCCGACTAGCGGGAGGTTCCTACAATGAGCAGTTCTTC.

V is TRBV5-5 and J is TRBJ2-5; 9 bases align to TRBD2. This CDR3 is built from 15 residues. Germline CDR1 reads SGHKS; CDR2 reads YYEKEE (reference sequence). With 6 bases clipped from V and 3 bases from J, the junction kept 9 bases outside the gene matches. CDR3 DNA sequence: TGTGCCAGCACCAGTCGGACTAGCGCTGAAGAGACCCAGTACTTC. Translating gives CASTSRTSAEETQYF.

As regards this clone: Other DNA sequences within the sample encode an identical CDR3. The gene calls are TRBV11-2 and TRBJ2-5; D not certain. The CDR3 consists of 12 residues. V was trimmed by 1 base and J by 5 bases, leaving 5 bases between them. Germline V lookup: CDR1 SGHAT, CDR2 FQNNGV. The CDR3 sequence: CASSLVRETQYF. The CDR3 DNA sequence: TGTGCCAGCAGCTTAGTGCGGGAGACCCAGTACTTC.

This chain connects TRBV14 to TRBJ2-5, with TRBD2 matching over 10 bases. Germline lookup yields CDR1 SGHDN and CDR2 FVKESK. CDR3 size: 17 residues. With 0 bases clipped from V and 2 bases from J, the junction kept 6 bases outside the gene matches. CDR3 coding DNA: TGTGCCAGCAGCCAAGATTTGGGACTAGCGTATCAAGAGACCCAGTACTTC. It is translated as CASSQDLGLAYQETQYF.

This clone showed up just once. This chain uses TRBV5-4 with TRBJ2-7; tentative D call: TRBD1 (5 bases). This CDR3 has 15 residues. V lost 4 bases to trimming and J lost 0 bases, with 14 bases between them. CDR1 is SGHNT and CDR2 is YYREEE in the germline V gene (reference sequence). Written as DNA, the CDR3 is TGTGCCAGCAGCCGGGCCACCCAGGGCTCCTACGAGCAGTACTTC. It codes for CASSRATQGSYEQYF.

This clone occurred once. The chain recombines TRBV4-3 with TRBJ1-4, with TRBD1 matching 9 bases. Germline V gene lookup returns CDR1 LGHNA and CDR2 YSLEER. V lost 1 base to trimming and J lost 1 base; unmatched junction nucleotides: 7. This CDR3 spans 18 amino acids. The CDR3: CASSQATGGQRTNEKLFF. CDR3 in DNA: TGCGCCAGCAGCCAAGCCACAGGGGGCCAGAGAACTAATGAAAAACTGTTTTTT.

V gene TRBV3-1 (or the pseudogene TRBV3-2) combines with J gene TRBJ1-4; 10 positions agree with TRBD1. From germline, CDR1 is LGHDT and CDR2 YNNKEL (reference sequence). V lost 3 bases, J lost 7 bases, and 5 bases stayed unmatched. The CDR3 is 15 amino acids. The CDR3 sequence is CASSHRQGATEKLFF. In nucleotides, the CDR3 is TGTGCCAGCAGCCACCGACAGGGGGCAACTGAAAAACTGTTTTTT.

This chain connects TRBV2 to TRBJ1-6, with D unresolved. V shed 7 bases and J shed 4 bases, with 11 bases lying between them. CDR3 length equals 14 residues. CDR1 is SNHLY, CDR2 FYNNEI, per germline. The CDR3 sequence is CASTPWTYNSPLHF. CDR3 DNA sequence: TGTGCCAGCACCCCTTGGACTTATAATTCACCCCTCCACTTT. Full variable domain (rest looked up from reference TRBV2 and TRBJ1-6): EPEVTQTPSHQVTQMGQEVILRCVPISNHLYFYWYRQILGQKVEFLVSFYNNEISEKSEIFDDQFSVERPDGSNFTLKIRSTKLEDSAMYFCASTPWTYNSPLHFGNGTRLTVT.

A single count supports this clone. The chain links TRBV3-1 (or the pseudogene TRBV3-2) to TRBJ2-2; 7 bases match TRBD2. The CDR3 totals 17 residues. The V and J ends lost 4 bases and 2 bases, in that order; junction bases with no gene match: 10. Germline CDR1 LGHDT, CDR2 YNNKEL (reference sequence). CDR3 residues: CASSRYLGTTNTGELFF. CDR3 nucleotide sequence: TGTGCCAGCAGCCGGTACCTCGGGACTACAAACACCGGGGAGCTGTTTTTT.

Only one count was recorded for this clone. CDR3 protein: CASRGSSYNSPLHF. The CDR3 region has the DNA TGTGCCTCCAGGGGCAGCTCCTATAATTCACCCCTCCACTTT. The chain joins TRBV19 to TRBJ1-6; possible D gene TRBD1, 6 bases. The V and J ends lost 11 bases and 0 bases respectively, with 11 bases between them. The CDR3 totals 14 residues. Germline CDR1 reads LNHDA; CDR2 reads SQIVND (reference sequence).